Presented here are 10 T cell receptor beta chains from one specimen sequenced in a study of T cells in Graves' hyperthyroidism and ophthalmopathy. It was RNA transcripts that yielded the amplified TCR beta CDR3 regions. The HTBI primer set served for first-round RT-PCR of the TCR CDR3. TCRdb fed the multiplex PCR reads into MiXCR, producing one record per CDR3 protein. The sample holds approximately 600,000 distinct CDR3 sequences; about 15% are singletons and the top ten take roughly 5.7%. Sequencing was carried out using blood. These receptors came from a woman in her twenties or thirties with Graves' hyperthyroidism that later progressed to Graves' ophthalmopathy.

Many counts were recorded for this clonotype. The chain's CDR3 is CATSVSSSYNSPLHF. CDR3 DNA sequence: TGTGCCACCTCCGTCTCGAGCTCCTATAATTCACCCCTCCACTTT. V usage is TRBV6-1 and J usage is TRBJ1-6; D not resolved. Germline CDR1 reads MNHNS; CDR2 reads SASEGT. V dropped 10 bases and J dropped 0 bases, with 13 bases sitting between them. This CDR3 is built from 15 residues.

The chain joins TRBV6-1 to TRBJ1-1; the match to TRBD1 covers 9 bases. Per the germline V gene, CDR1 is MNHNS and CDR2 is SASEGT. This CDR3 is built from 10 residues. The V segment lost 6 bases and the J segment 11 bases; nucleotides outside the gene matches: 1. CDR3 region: CASRGQGAFF. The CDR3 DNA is TGTGCCAGCAGGGGACAGGGCGCTTTCTTT.

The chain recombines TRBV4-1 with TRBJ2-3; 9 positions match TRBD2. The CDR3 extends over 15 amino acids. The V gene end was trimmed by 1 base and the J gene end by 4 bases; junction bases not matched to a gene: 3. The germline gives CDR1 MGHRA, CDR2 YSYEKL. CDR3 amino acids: CASSQGVAGADTQYF. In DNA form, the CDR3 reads TGCGCCAGCAGCCAAGGGGTAGCGGGAGCAGATACGCAGTATTTT.

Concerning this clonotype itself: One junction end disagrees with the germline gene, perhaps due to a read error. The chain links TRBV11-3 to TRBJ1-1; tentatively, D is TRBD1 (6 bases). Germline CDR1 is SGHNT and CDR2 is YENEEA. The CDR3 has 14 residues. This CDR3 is CASSLGSGVAESFF. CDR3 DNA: TGTGCCAGCAGCTTAGGTTCAGGGGTGGCTGAATCTTTCTTT. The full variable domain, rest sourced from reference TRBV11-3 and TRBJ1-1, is EAGVVQSPRYKIIEKKQPVAFWCNPISGHNTLYWYLQNLGQGPELLIRYENEEAVDDSQLPKDRFSAERLKGVDSTLKIQPAELGDSAVYLCASSLGSGVAESFFGQGTRLTVV.

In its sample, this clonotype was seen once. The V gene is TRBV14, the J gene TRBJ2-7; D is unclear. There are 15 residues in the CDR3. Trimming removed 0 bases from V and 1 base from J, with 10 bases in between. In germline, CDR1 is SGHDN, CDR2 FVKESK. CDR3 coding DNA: TGTGCCAGCAGCCAAGACCCCCCTTTTTCCTACGAGCAGTACTTC. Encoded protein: CASSQDPPFSYEQYF.

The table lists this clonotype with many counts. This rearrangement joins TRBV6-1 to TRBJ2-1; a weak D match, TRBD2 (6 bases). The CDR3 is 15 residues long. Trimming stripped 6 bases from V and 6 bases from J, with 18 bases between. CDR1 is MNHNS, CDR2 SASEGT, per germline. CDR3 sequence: CASSTRDSRPNEQFF. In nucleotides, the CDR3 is TGTGCCAGCAGCACGCGGGACTCCCGCCCCAATGAGCAGTTCTTC.

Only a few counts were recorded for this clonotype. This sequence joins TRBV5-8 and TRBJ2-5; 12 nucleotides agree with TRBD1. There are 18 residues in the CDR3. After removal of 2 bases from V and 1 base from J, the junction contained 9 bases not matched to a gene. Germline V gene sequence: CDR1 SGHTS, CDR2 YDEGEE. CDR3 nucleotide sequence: TGTGCCAGCAGCTTAGGAACCGGGACAGGGGGCCCCCAAGAGACCCAGTACTTC. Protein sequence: CASSLGTGTGGPQETQYF.

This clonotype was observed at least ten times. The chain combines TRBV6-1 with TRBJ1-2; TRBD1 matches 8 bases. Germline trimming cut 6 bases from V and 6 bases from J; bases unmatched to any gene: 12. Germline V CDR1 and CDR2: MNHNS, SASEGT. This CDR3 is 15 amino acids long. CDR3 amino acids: CASRPEDRALHGYTF. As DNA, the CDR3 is TGTGCCAGCAGACCCGAGGACAGGGCGTTACATGGCTACACCTTC.

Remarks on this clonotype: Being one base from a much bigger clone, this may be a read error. The CDR3 reads CASSPRVQRVGLNTEGFF. The CDR3 region has the DNA TGTGCCAGCAGCCCGCGGGTACAAAGGGTGGGTTTGAACACTGAAGGTTTCTTT. The chain has TRBV11-2 and TRBJ1-1; D unclear. CDR1 and CDR2 (germline): SGHAT, FQNNGV. This CDR3 has 18 amino acids. The entire variable domain, with the rest obtained from reference TRBV11-2 and TRBJ1-1, is as follows: EAGVAQSPRYKIIEKRQSVAFWCNPISGHATLYWYQQILGQGPKLLIQFQNNGVVDDSQLPKDRFSAERLKGVDSTLKIQPAKLEDSAVYLCASSPRVQRVGLNTEGFFGQGTRLTVV.

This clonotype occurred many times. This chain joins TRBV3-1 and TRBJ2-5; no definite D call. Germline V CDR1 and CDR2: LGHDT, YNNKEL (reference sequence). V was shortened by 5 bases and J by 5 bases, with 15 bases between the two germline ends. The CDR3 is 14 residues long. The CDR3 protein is CASSYLGASETQYF. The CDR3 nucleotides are TGTGCCAGCAGCTACCTAGGTGCGTCGGAGACCCAGTACTTC.